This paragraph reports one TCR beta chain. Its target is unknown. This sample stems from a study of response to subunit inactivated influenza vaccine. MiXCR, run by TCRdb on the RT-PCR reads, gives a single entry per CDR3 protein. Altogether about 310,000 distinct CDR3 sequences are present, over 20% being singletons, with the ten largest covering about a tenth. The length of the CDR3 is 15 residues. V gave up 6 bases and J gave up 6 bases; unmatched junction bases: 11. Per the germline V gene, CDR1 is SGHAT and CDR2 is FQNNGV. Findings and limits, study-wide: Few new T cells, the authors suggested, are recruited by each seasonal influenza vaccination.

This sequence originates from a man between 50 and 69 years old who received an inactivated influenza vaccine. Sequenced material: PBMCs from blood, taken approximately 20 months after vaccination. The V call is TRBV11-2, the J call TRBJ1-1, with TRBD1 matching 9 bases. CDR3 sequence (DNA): TGTGCCAGCAGGTTTAACAGGGGGCGAGACCCTGAAGCTTTCTTT. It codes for CASRFNRGRDPEAFF.